Below, one T cell receptor beta chain is given with its context. Its antigen is not known. The sample belongs to a study of cytomegalovirus exposure and HLA in healthy donors. Germline V gene lookup returns CDR1 MNHEY and CDR2 SMNVEV (reference sequence). V dropped 2 bases and J dropped 6 bases, with 8 bases sitting between them. This CDR3 contains 13 residues. In the PCR, 60 Vbeta and 13 Jbeta primers were used. Authors' methods: A later analysis counted some 87 million unique TCR beta chains, about 10 million shared. Clones were sequenced by immunoSEQ multiplex PCR, and TCRdb holds only the in-frame ones, with some missing. V and J calls plus clone size are reproduced from that table; the DNA served to infer D and trimming. The sample contains 110,000 to 150,000 clones, around 72% of which appear only once. Broader study findings: In most subjects, TCR beta sequences reportedly gave accurate predictions of HLA-A and HLA-B alleles.

V is TRBV27 and J is TRBJ2-1; TRBD2 is a possible D gene (5 bases). Sequencing was performed on PBMCs. This TCR was recovered from a middle-aged man in good health and CMV-seronegative. This CDR3 reads CASSLGRGNEQFF. In DNA form, the CDR3 reads TGTGCCAGCAGTTTAGGACGGGGCAATGAGCAGTTCTTC.